These T cell receptor beta chains were read from a single sample in a study of glioma-infiltrating T cells after dendritic cell vaccination. Sequencing used immunoSEQ multiplex PCR; TCRdb keeps in-frame clones, though not all of them. This table holds approximately 100,000 clones, roughly 79% found once. Material: blood, obtained before dendritic cell vaccination. The receptors come from a human donor with glioblastoma. Both conserved end residues are trimmed from each CDR3. Some rows mark clone size as missing; the rest say once, few, many or name a class of expanded clone.

V: TRBV19; J: TRBJ1-1; size: .; CDR3: ASSINSETEAF
V: TRBV19; J: TRBJ2-3; size: .; CDR3: ASSMDSSHTDTQY
V: TRBV5-4; J: TRBJ2-5; size: .; CDR3: ASSWPGQGKETQY
V: TRBV4-3; J: TRBJ1-2; size: .; CDR3: ASSHSPDRGYT
V: TRBV5-6; J: TRBJ2-5; size: few; CDR3: ASSFSSGGETQY
V: TRBV5-1; J: TRBJ2-7; size: .; CDR3: ASKQGATYEQY
V: TRBV5-4; J: TRBJ2-3; size: .; CDR3: ASSSAGTTDTQY
V: TRBV11-3; J: TRBJ1-1; size: .; CDR3: ASSWVGQGPLEAF
V: TRBV4-1; J: TRBJ2-2; size: .; CDR3: ASSRTDSKSNTGELF
V: TRBV5-1; J: TRBJ1-1; size: .; CDR3: ASSLLMMGEEAF
V: TRBV7-2; J: TRBJ2-7; size: .; CDR3: ASSLRLAGPYEQY
V: TRBV5-6; J: TRBJ2-2; size: few; CDR3: ASSLADRVTGELF
V: TRBV9; J: TRBJ2-1; size: .; CDR3: ASSITRAGGNNEQF
V: TRBV30; J: TRBJ1-6; size: .; CDR3: AWSELSSYNSPLH
V: TRBV7-2; J: TRBJ2-1; size: .; CDR3: ASSLDIAGGQSYNEQF
V: TRBV29-1; J: TRBJ2-1; size: .; CDR3: SHLGQGEF
V: TRBV5-1; J: TRBJ2-6; size: .; CDR3: ASSKGTVSGANVLT
V: TRBV18; J: TRBJ1-1; size: .; CDR3: ASSSLQGKENTEAF
V: TRBV6-5; J: TRBJ1-1; size: .; CDR3: ASSVPPGHPTEAF
V: TRBV5-4; J: TRBJ1-1; size: .; CDR3: ASSLAGDLNTEAF
V: TRBV7-2; J: TRBJ2-1; size: many; CDR3: ASSLGETYNEQF
V: TRBV27; J: TRBJ1-3; size: .; CDR3: ASSLLGPGNTIY
V: TRBV6-1; J: TRBJ2-1; size: once; CDR3: ASSDLGTGSYNEQF
V: TRBV29-1; J: TRBJ1-4; size: .; CDR3: SVALWGSGGEKLF
V: TRBV19; J: TRBJ1-1; size: once; CDR3: ASSTPGVEAF
V: TRBV19; J: TRBJ2-1; size: .; CDR3: ASSPGINNEQF
V: TRBV10-3; J: TRBJ2-7; size: .; CDR3: AISEADRGPHEQY
V: TRBV9; J: TRBJ2-1; size: few; CDR3: ASSVESGSSSYNEQF
V: TRBV4-1; J: TRBJ1-4; size: few; CDR3: ASSQFWGGREKLF
V: TRBV5-8; J: TRBJ2-1; size: once; CDR3: ASSLGPGQGSNEQF
V: TRBV30; J: TRBJ2-2; size: .; CDR3: AWEPGQGLPGELF
V: TRBV2; J: TRBJ2-1; size: .; CDR3: ASSVGGEYNEQF
V: TRBV10-1; J: TRBJ2-7; size: .; CDR3: ASSETDRADEQY
V: TRBV19; J: TRBJ2-3; size: .; CDR3: ASSMASGGGTDTQY
V: TRBV4-1; J: TRBJ1-5; size: .; CDR3: ASSRVQQGYQPQH
V: TRBV19; J: TRBJ1-1; size: .; CDR3: ASRAGDYTEAF
V: TRBV2; J: TRBJ1-5; size: .; CDR3: ASSREVGNQPQH
V: TRBV5-1; J: TRBJ2-7; size: .; CDR3: ASSLRTLVYEQY
V: TRBV4-1; J: TRBJ1-2; size: .; CDR3: ASRHTGDYGYT
V: TRBV5-1; J: TRBJ1-3; size: once; CDR3: ASSEQGANFPGNTIY
V: TRBV9; J: TRBJ1-3; size: few; CDR3: ASSPRGGSSGNTIY
V: TRBV5-1; J: TRBJ2-7; size: once; CDR3: ASSFGTEQY
V: TRBV15; J: TRBJ1-4; size: .; CDR3: ATSRDGGAENEKLF
V: TRBV13; J: TRBJ2-1; size: .; CDR3: ASSHQVRGNEQF
V: TRBV19; J: TRBJ1-2; size: .; CDR3: ASTLTGLELGYT
V: TRBV6-5; J: TRBJ2-1; size: .; CDR3: ASRGLDYNEQF
V: TRBV12-5; J: TRBJ1-1; size: .; CDR3: ASGSNPGGAREAF
V: TRBV6-1; J: TRBJ2-3; size: few; CDR3: ASSDPSGLAGGPNTQY